This T cell receptor (beta chain) was obtained from a study of CD8 T cells in ankylosing spondylitis. This clonotype was detected ten times or more. Its antigen remains unknown. Looked up from germline, CDR1 is SEHNR and CDR2 is FQNEAQ (reference sequence). The CDR3 consists of 16 residues. V was clipped by 3 bases and J by 7 bases, with 19 bases between them. Study observations and caveats: Previously reported in reactive arthritis synovial fluid and blood were some of the motif variants. Characteristic of ankylosing spondylitis blood, it appeared, was a TCR beta motif comprising 7 to 9 highly homologous variants. As reported, disease-linked clones showed significant enrichment in matched ankylosing spondylitis synovial fluid.

Quantitative 5'-RACE with molecular barcodes produced the TCR beta libraries. In TCRdb, the 5' RACE reads were re-called with MiXCR into one record per CDR3 protein. The sample consists of 220,000 or so distinct CDR3 sequences, under 12% of them appearing once. The clonotype was recovered from a male donor with ankylosing spondylitis or in good health (not recorded which). Specimen: blood, either unsorted or a sorted T cell fraction (not recorded which). The chain is built from TRBV7-9 and TRBJ2-1; no firm D call. This chain's CDR3 is CASSFLAYLLENEQFF. The CDR3 region has the DNA TGTGCCAGCAGCTTTTTGGCGTATCTCTTGGAAAATGAGCAGTTCTTC.